These 18 T cell receptor beta chains were sequenced from one sample in a study of blood T cells in healthy people across ages. Sample-barcoded 5' priming and a J-beta primer mix drove a second PCR of roughly 6 to 12 cycles. Each CDR3 protein is one row after TCRdb ran MiXCR on the 5' RACE reads. The table lists about a million distinct CDR3 sequences, roughly half of them singletons. The sample taken for sequencing was blood. The receptor set was obtained from a woman aged 60-75 years in good health.

The gene calls are TRBV7-6 and TRBJ1-2, with D possibly TRBD1 on 5 matching bases. The germline V gene has CDR1 SGHVS and CDR2 FNYEAQ. CDR3 length: 13 amino acids. The ends were cut back, 3 bases at V and 10 bases at J, with 15 bases in the middle. The CDR3 DNA sequence: TGTGCCAGCAGCTTTTCTGGGACGAGGCACTACACCTTC. Its translation is CASSFSGTRHYTF.

V and J are TRBV7-2 and TRBJ2-1, with D perhaps TRBD2 (6 bases). V was cut by 5 bases and J by 0 bases, with 17 bases left in between. This CDR3 is built from 17 residues. Per germline, CDR1 SGHTA and CDR2 FQGNSA. The CDR3 region is CASSPRASENSYNEQFF. The CDR3 region has the DNA TGTGCCAGCAGCCCTAGGGCTAGCGAGAACTCCTACAATGAGCAGTTCTTC.

The chain's CDR3 is CASSPLDSGYTF. The CDR3 DNA follows: TGTGCCAGCAGCCCCTTGGACAGTGGCTACACCTTC. V gene TRBV7-2 combines with J gene TRBJ1-2; TRBD1 might be the D (6 bases). The germline V gene has CDR1 SGHTA and CDR2 FQGNSA. Trimming left V 5 bases short and J 7 bases short, with 11 bases between. The CDR3 contains 12 residues.

The genes are TRBV7-2 and TRBJ1-2; D ambiguous. The germline V and J ends were trimmed by 5 bases and 3 bases, with 10 bases remaining between them. This CDR3 has 13 residues. From germline, CDR1 is SGHTA and CDR2 FQGNSA. The CDR3 DNA reads as TGTGCCAGCAGCGCCACGGCGTACTATGGCTACACCTTC. Translation gives CASSATAYYGYTF.

The CDR3 bases are TGTGCCAGCAGTTTTGGCTGGGTACCCTCGGCCTACGAGCAGTACTTC. Amino acid sequence: CASSFGWVPSAYEQYF. This rearrangement joins TRBV12-3 or TRBV12-4 to TRBJ2-7; D gene uncertain. Trimming shortened V by 3 bases and J by 2 bases, and 17 bases separated the two germline ends. The CDR3 loop spans 16 amino acids.

V usage is TRBV6-2 or TRBV6-3 and J usage is TRBJ1-2; D not resolved. Trimming stripped 6 bases from V and 7 bases from J, with 12 bases between. In germline, CDR1 is MNHEY, CDR2 SVGEGT. This CDR3 region has 12 residues. For the CDR3, the DNA is TGTGCCAGCAGAAAGGGAAGGTTTGGCTACACCTTC. Its translation: CASRKGRFGYTF.

The V gene is TRBV4-2, the J gene TRBJ2-2; D ambiguous. The length of the CDR3 is 15 residues. Trimming pared 0 bases from V and 2 bases from J, leaving 7 bases between. The germline gives CDR1 LGHNA, CDR2 YNFKEQ. For the CDR3, the DNA is TGTGCCAGCAGCCAAGAGCCCGGAAACACCGGGGAGCTGTTTTTT. It yields the protein CASSQEPGNTGELFF.

The chain carries TRBV7-2 and TRBJ2-5; D perhaps matches TRBD1 (5 bases). The V gene lost 8 bases and the J gene lost 11 bases, with 18 bases spanning the gap. Germline V CDR1 and CDR2: SGHTA, FQGNSA. This CDR3 is 12 amino acids long. The CDR3 DNA follows: TGTGCCAGCCGACGCGTGGGGCATGAGCAGTACTTC. Residues: CASRRVGHEQYF.

This clonotype was picked up a small number of times. The rearrangement links TRBV4-2 to TRBJ1-3; 9 nucleotides match TRBD1. V was clipped by 1 base and J by 2 bases; unmatched bases: 9. The CDR3 is made up of 18 amino acids. CDR1 is LGHNA and CDR2 is YNFKEQ in the germline V gene. The CDR3 loop is CASSQGGQGFSTGNTIYF. The CDR3 DNA reads as TGTGCCAGCAGCCAAGGGGGACAGGGCTTCAGTACTGGAAACACCATATATTTT.

The J gene is TRBJ2-5, the V gene TRBV5-6; TRBD2 matches at 12 bases. CDR3 length: 15 residues. V lost 3 bases and J lost 6; bases outside the gene matches: 6. Germline CDR1 and CDR2: SGHDT and YYEEEE. In DNA, the CDR3 is TGTGCCAGCAGCTCCCTGACTAGCGGGGGACAGACCCAGTACTTC. Amino acid sequence: CASSSLTSGGQTQYF.

The rearrangement uses TRBV12-3 or TRBV12-4 and TRBJ1-5; D unclear. V lost 3 bases and J 4 bases, leaving 4 bases between the germline ends. The CDR3 extends over 12 amino acids. The CDR3 sequence: CASSLKNQPQHF. CDR3 bases: TGTGCCAGCAGTTTGAAGAATCAGCCCCAGCATTTT.

As concerns this clonotype: Compared with germline, one end of the junction differs, possibly owing to a read error. The chain carries TRBV29-1 and TRBJ2-3; maybe TRBD1 (6 bases). There are 14 residues in the CDR3. Germline V gives CDR1 SQVTM, CDR2 ANQGSEA. CDR3 DNA: TGCAGCGTTGATAACAGGGTAGGCACTGATACGCAGTATTTT. It yields the protein CSVDNRVGTDTQYF.

The chain combines TRBV5-1 with TRBJ2-5; D ambiguous. The CDR3 length is 15 residues. Germline CDR1 is SGHRS and CDR2 is YFSETQ. Trimming stripped 4 bases from V and 4 bases from J, with 17 bases between. The CDR3 DNA is TGCGCCAGCAGCACCGAGGCCCGGGTACGAGAGACCCAGTACTTC. Amino acid sequence: CASSTEARVRETQYF.

This clonotype turned up a few times. V and J are TRBV4-1 and TRBJ1-2, with D hard to call. Germline CDR1 is MGHRA and CDR2 is YSYEKL. The CDR3 length is 14 residues. V dropped 4 bases and J dropped 5 bases, with 14 bases sitting between them. The CDR3 loop reads CASSPTHSNYGYTF. Here the CDR3 DNA reads TGCGCCAGCAGCCCGACACACAGCAATTATGGCTACACCTTC.

This clonotype showed up just once. This chain links TRBV5-1 with TRBJ2-3; 7 positions agree with TRBD1. Germline CDR1 is SGHRS and CDR2 is YFSETQ. CDR3 length equals 16 residues. The junction had 8 bases not matched to a gene; V was cut back by 0 bases and J by 4 bases. The CDR3 loop reads CASSLGGDSRADTQYF. The CDR3 nucleotides are TGCGCCAGCAGCTTGGGAGGGGACAGTCGTGCAGATACGCAGTATTTT.

This clonotype appeared a few times. This chain joins TRBV20-1 and TRBJ2-1, with D perhaps matching TRBD2 (7 bases). The CDR3 has 13 amino acids. V was pared by 7 bases and J by 3 bases, with 13 bases between. Germline V gene sequence: CDR1 DFQATT, CDR2 SNEGSKA (reference sequence). CDR3 loop: CSVLGGRYNEQFF. The CDR3 coding sequence is TGCAGTGTCCTCGGGGGGCGCTACAATGAGCAGTTCTTC.

The DNA for the CDR3 is TGTGCCAGCAGAGATGCCTGGACAGGGGCCTACGAGCAGTACTTC. Protein sequence: CASRDAWTGAYEQYF. The rearrangement links TRBV5-6 to TRBJ2-7; 9 bases line up with TRBD1. This CDR3 region has 15 residues. The germline V gene encodes CDR1 SGHDT and CDR2 YYEEEE. Losses at the gene ends were 5 bases for V and 2 bases for J; bases not matched to a gene: 8.

About this clonotype itself: Relative to the germline gene, one junction end is altered; a read error may explain this. The chain carries TRBV7-2 and TRBJ2-7; tentatively, D is TRBD1 (5 bases). CDR3 size: 16 residues. In germline, CDR1 is SGHTA, CDR2 FQGNSA. CDR3 DNA: TGTGCCAGCAGCCACGTGCAGGGCCCGTTCCCCTACGAGCGGTACTTC. Protein: CASSHVQGPFPYERYF.